Sequencing of this T cell receptor beta chain was carried out in a study of cytomegalovirus exposure and HLA in healthy donors. V was pared by 7 bases and J by 2 bases, with 8 bases of the junction left unmatched. The CDR3 spans 15 residues. The germline V gene has CDR1 SGHTA and CDR2 FQGNSA. This clone has only one observation. Its antigen remains unknown. Points from the study as a whole: V segments that were indistinguishable, TRBV6-2 and TRBV6-3 among them, were omitted from analysis. Presence/absence results assume similar sequencing depth per donor, which may not hold. In a later analysis, at a false discovery rate of 0.05, approximately 16,000 TCR beta sequences were associated with HLA alleles. A reported reduction in N-insertions relative to the 666-donor mean was seen in an Asian-associated ancestry cluster in a later analysis.

Both 60 Vbeta primers and 13 Jbeta primers went into the PCR. Clones were read by immunoSEQ multiplex PCR, and TCRdb kept only the in-frame ones, dropping some. The sample consists of around 170,000 clones, approximately 81% of them appearing once. This receptor was identified in a man aged 50 to 59 in good health and CMV-seronegative. This chain uses TRBV7-2 with TRBJ2-3; 8 nucleotides match TRBD1. The sequenced material came from PBMCs. The CDR3 protein is CASTRTGTVTDTQYF. As DNA, the CDR3 is TGTGCCAGCACTCGGACAGGGACGGTCACAGATACGCAGTATTTT.